This entry concerns a single TCR beta chain. Its target is not known. Profiling that covered TCR beta VDJ and CDR3 relied on genomic DNA as its template. TCRdb re-analysed the reads in MiXCR, keeping a single row per CDR3 protein. The sample gives 180,000 or so distinct CDR3 sequences, 46% of which show up once; 2.9% is in the top ten. The sample originates from a study of CD8+CD57+ T cells in acquired aplastic anemia. Study as a whole: An average of roughly 11 million reads for CD4+ cells was obtained from healthy donors. Study findings and constraints: Researchers report that twenty-nine CD8+ CDR3 sequences appeared in both patients and controls.

V was clipped by 9 bases and J by 5 bases; unmatched bases: 18. Germline values: CDR1 KGHDR, CDR2 SFDVKD. The CDR3 has 18 amino acids. The specimen was sorted CD4+, CD8+, or CD8+CD57+ T cells (not recorded which) from PBMCs. This sequence originates from a human donor in good health. The rearrangement links TRBV24-1 to TRBJ2-2, with 9 bases lining up with TRBD2. CDR3 residues: CATSKLSGRSGATGELFF. Here the CDR3 DNA reads TGTGCCACCTCTAAGTTGAGCGGGAGGAGTGGGGCAACCGGGGAGCTGTTTTTT.